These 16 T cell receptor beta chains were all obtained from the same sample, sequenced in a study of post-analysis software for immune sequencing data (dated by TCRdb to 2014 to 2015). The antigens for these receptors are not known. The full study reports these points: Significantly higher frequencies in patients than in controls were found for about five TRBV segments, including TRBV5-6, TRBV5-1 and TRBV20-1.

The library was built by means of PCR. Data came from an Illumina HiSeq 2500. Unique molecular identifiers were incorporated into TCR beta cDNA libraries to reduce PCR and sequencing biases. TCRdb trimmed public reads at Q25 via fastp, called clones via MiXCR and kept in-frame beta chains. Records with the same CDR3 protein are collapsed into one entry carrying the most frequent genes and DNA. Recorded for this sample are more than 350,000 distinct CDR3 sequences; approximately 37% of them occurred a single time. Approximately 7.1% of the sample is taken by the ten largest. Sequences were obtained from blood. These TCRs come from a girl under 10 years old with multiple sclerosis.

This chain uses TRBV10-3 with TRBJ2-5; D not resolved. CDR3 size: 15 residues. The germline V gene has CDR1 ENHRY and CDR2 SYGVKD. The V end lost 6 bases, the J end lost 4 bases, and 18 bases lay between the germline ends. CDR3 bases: TGTGCCATCAGCCCGAAATTCGTAGGCAGAGAGACCCAGTACTTC. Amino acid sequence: CAISPKFVGRETQYF.

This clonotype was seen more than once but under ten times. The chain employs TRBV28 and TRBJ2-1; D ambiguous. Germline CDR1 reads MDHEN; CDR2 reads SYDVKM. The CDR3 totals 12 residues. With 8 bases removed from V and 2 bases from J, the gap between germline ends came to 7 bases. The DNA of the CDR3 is TGTGCCAGCGTAGCTCCCTACAATGAGCAGTTCTTC. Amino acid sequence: CASVAPYNEQFF.

CDR3 residues: CASSPSSGRITDTQYF. The DNA of the CDR3 is TGTGCCAGCAGTCCCTCTAGCGGGAGGATTACAGATACGCAGTATTTT. This rearrangement joins TRBV27 to TRBJ2-3, with 11 bases identical to TRBD2. V lost 5 bases, J lost 3 bases, and 7 bases stayed unmatched. Looked up from germline, CDR1 is MNHEY and CDR2 is SMNVEV (reference sequence). This CDR3 has 16 amino acids.

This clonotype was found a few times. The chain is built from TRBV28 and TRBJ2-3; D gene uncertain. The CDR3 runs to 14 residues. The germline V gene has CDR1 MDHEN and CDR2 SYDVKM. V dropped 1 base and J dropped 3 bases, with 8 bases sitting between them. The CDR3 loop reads CASSLSSITDTQYF. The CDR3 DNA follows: TGTGCCAGCAGTTTATCCTCGATTACAGATACGCAGTATTTT.

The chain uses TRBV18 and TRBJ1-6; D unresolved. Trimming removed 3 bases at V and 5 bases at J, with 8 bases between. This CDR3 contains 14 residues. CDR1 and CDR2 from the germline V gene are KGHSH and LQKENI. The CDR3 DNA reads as TGTGCCAGCTCACCCAGTCCAGATAATTCACCCCTCCACTTT. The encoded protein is CASSPSPDNSPLHF.

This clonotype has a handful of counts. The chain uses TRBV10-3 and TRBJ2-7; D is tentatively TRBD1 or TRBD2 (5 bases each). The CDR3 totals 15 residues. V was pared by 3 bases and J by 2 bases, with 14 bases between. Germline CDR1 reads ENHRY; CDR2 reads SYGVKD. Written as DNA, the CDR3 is TGTGCCATCAGTGACCAGCCTCTGGGGGCCTACGAGCAGTACTTC. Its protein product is CAISDQPLGAYEQYF.

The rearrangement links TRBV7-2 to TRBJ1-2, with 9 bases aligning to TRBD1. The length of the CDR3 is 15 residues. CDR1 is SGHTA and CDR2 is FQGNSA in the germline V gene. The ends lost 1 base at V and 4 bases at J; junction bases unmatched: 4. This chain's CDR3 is CASSLEPQGAYGYTF. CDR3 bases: TGTGCCAGCAGCTTAGAACCACAGGGGGCCTATGGCTACACCTTC.

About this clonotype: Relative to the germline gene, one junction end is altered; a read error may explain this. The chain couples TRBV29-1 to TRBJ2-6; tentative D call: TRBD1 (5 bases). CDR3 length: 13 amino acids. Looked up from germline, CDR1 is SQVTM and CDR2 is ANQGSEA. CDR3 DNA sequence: TGCAGCGTCGTAATATCTGGGGCCAGCGTCCTGACTTTC. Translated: CSVVISGASVLTF. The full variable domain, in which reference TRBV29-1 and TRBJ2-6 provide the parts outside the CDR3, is SAVISQKPSRDICQRGTSLTIQCQVDSQVTMMFWYRQQPGQSLTLIATANQGSEATYESGFVIDKFPISRPNLTFSTLTVSNMSPEDSSIYLCSVVISGASVLTFGAGSRLTVL.

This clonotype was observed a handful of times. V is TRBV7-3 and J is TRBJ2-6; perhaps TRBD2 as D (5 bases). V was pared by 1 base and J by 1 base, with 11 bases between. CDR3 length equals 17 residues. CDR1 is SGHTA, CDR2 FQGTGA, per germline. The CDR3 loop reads CASSLRAAASGANVLTF. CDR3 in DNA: TGTGCCAGCAGCTTAAGAGCGGCAGCTTCTGGGGCCAACGTCCTGACTTTC.

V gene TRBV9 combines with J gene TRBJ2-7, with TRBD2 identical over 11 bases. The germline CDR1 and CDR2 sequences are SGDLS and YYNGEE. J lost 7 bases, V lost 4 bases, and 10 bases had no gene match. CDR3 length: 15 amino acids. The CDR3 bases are TGTGCCAGCAGCCCGCGACTAGCGGGAATGGGAGAGCAGTACTTC. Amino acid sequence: CASSPRLAGMGEQYF.

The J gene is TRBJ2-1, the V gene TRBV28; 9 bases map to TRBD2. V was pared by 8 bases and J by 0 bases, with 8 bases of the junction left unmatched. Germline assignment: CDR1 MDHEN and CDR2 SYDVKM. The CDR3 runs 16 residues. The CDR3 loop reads CASPPISGSSYNEQFF. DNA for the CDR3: TGTGCCAGCCCTCCCATTAGCGGGAGCTCCTACAATGAGCAGTTCTTC.

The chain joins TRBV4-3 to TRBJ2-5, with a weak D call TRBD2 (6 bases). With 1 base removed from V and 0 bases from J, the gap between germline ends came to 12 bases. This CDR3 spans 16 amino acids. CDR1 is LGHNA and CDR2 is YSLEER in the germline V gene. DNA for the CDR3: TGCGCCAGCAGCCAAGGCGGCCGGGGGTACCAAGAGACCCAGTACTTC. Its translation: CASSQGGRGYQETQYF.

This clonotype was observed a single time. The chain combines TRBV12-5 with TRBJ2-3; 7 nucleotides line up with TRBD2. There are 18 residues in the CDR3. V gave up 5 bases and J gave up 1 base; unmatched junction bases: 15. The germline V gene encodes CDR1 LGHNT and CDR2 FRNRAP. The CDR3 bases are TGTGCTAGTGGTAAAGACCCTCGAAGCGGGACCGGCACAGATACGCAGTATTTT. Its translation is CASGKDPRSGTGTDTQYF.

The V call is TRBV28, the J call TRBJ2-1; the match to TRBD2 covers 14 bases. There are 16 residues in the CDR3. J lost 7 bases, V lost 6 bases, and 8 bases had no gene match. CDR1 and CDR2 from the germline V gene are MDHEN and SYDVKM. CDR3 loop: CASSLSGTSGSNEQFF. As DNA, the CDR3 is TGTGCCAGCAGCCTCTCGGGGACTAGCGGGAGTAATGAGCAGTTCTTC.

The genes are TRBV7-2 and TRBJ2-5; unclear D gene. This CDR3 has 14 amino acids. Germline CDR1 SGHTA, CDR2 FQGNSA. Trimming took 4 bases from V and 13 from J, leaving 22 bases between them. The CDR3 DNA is TGTGCCAGCAGCTCCTTGGACGGTTCCTACGAGCGGTACTTC. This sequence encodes CASSSLDGSYERYF.

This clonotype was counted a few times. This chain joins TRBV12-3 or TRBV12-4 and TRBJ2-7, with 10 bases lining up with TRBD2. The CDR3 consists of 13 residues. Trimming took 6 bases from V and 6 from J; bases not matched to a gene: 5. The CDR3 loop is CASSSGLALEQYF. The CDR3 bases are TGTGCCAGCAGCTCGGGACTAGCGCTCGAGCAGTACTTC.